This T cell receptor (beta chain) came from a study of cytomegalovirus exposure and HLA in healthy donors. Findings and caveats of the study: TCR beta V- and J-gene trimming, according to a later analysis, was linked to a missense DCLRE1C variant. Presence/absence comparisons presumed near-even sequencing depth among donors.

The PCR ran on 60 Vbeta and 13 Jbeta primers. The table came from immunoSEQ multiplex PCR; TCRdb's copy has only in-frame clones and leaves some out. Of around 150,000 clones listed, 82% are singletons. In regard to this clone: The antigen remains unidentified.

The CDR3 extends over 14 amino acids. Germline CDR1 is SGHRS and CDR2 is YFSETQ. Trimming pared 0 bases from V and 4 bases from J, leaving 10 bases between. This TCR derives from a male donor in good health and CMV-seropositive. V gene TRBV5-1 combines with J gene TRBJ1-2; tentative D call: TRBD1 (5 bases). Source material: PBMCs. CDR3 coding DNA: TGCGCCAGCAGCTTGGTCGACGGGGGCTATGGCTACACCTTC. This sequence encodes CASSLVDGGYGYTF.